This TCR beta chain was obtained from a study of cytomegalovirus exposure and HLA in healthy donors. Broader study findings: Follow-up analysis seemed to connect common viral pathogens with several of the most significant clusters identified.

This CDR3 spans 16 amino acids. V lost 6 bases, J lost 1 base, and 5 bases stayed unmatched. CDR1 and CDR2 (germline): MNHEY, SMNVEV (reference sequence). A word on this clone: No antigen is known for it.

It was with 60 Vbeta and 13 Jbeta primers that the PCR ran. Data came from immunoSEQ multiplex PCR; TCRdb stores just in-frame clones and leaves some out. In the table there are approximately 83,000 clones, more than 70% of which are singletons. The sample consisted of PBMCs. The receptor comes from a man between 18 and 29 years old in good health and CMV-seronegative. V and J are TRBV27 and TRBJ2-5; 13 positions match TRBD2. CDR3 residues: CASRRLAGGIQETQYF. CDR3 DNA sequence: TGTGCCAGCAGGAGACTAGCGGGGGGTATCCAAGAGACCCAGTACTTC.